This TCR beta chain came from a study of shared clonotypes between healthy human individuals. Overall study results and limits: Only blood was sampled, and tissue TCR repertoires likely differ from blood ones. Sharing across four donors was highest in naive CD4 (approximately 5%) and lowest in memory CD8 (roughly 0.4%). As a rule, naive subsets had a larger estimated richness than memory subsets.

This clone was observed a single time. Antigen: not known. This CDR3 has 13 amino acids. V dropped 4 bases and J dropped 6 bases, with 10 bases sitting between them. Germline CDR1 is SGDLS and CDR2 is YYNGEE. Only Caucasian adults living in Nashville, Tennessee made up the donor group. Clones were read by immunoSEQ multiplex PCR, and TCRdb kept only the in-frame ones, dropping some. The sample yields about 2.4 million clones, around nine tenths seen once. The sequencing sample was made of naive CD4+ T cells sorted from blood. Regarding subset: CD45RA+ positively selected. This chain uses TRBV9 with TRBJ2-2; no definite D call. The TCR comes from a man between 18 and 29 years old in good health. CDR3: CASSLVHPGELFF. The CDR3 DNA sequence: TGTGCCAGCAGCTTAGTTCACCCCGGGGAGCTGTTTTTT.